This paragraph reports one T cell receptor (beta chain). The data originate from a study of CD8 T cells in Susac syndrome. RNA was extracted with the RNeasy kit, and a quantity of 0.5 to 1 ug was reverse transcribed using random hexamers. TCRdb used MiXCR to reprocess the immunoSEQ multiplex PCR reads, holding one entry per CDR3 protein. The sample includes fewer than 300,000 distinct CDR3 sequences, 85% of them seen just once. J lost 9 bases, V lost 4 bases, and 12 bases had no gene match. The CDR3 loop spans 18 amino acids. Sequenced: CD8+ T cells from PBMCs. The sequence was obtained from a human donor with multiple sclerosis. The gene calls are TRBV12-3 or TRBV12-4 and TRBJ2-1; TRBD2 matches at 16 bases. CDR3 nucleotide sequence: TGTGCCAGCAGTTCGTATCGTTTTGGGACTAGCGGGAGGGGTGAGCAGTTCTTC. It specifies CASSSYRFGTSGRGEQFF.